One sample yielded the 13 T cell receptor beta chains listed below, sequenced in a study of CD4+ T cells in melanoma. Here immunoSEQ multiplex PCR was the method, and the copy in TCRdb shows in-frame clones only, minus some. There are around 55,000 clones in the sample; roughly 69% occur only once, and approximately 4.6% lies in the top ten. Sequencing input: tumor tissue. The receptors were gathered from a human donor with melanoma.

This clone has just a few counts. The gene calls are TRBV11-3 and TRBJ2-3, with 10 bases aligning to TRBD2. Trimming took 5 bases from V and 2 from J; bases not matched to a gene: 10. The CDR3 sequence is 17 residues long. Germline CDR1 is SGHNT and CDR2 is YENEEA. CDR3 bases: TGTGCCAGCAGCCAGGCTGGGACTAGCGTATTCACAGATACGCAGTATTTT. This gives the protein CASSQAGTSVFTDTQYF.

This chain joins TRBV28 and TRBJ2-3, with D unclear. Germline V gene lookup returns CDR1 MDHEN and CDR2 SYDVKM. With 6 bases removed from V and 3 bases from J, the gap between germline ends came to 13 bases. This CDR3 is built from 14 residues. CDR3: CASSPLSRTDTQYF. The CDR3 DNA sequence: TGTGCCAGCAGCCCATTAAGCCGGACAGATACGCAGTATTTT.

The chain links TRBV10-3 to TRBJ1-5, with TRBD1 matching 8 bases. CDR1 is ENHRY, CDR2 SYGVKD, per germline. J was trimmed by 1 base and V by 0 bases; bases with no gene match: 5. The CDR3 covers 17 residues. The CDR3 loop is CAISESEAGGSNQPQHF. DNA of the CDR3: TGTGCCATCAGTGAGTCGGAGGCAGGGGGCAGCAATCAGCCCCAGCATTTT.

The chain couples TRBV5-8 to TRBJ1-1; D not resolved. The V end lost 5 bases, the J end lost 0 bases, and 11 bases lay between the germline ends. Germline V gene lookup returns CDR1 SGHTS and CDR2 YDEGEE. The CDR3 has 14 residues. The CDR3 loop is CASSRTGLNTEAFF. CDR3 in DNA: TGTGCCAGCAGTCGCACCGGGCTGAACACTGAAGCTTTCTTT.

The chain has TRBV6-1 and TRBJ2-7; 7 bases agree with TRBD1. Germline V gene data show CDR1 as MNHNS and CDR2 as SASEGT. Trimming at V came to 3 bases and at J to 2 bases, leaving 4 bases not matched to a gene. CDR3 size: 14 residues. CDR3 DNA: TGTGCCAGCAGTGAGGGGACAGCTGCCTACGAGCAGTACTTC. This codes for CASSEGTAAYEQYF.

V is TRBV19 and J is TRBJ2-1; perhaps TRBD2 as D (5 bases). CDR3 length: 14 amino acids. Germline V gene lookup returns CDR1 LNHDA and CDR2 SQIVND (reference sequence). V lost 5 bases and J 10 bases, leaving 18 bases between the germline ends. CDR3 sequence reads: CASSFDPIGGEQFF. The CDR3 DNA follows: TGTGCCAGTAGTTTCGACCCCATCGGAGGCGAGCAGTTCTTC.

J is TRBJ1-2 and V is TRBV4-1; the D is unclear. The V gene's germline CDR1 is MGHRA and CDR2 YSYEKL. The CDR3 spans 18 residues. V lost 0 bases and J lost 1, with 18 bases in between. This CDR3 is CASSQDLTTGFFNYGYTF. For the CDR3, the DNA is TGCGCCAGCAGCCAAGATCTGACCACCGGGTTCTTTAACTATGGCTACACCTTC.

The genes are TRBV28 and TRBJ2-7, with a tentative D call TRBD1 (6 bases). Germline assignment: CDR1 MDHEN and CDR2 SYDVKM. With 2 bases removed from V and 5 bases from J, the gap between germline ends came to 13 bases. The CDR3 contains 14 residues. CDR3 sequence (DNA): TGTGCCAGCAGTTTAATGGGGGCTCGCCACGAGCAGTACTTC. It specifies CASSLMGARHEQYF.

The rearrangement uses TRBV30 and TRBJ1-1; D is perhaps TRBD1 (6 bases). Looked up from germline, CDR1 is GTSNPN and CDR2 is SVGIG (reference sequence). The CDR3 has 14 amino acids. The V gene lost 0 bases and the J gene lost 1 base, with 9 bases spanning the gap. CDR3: CAWSVQGWNTEAFF. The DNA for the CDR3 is TGTGCCTGGAGTGTACAGGGATGGAACACTGAAGCTTTCTTT. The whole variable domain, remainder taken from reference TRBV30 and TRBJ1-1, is SQTIHQWPATLVQPVGSPLSLECTVEGTSNPNLYWYRQAAGRGLQLLFYSVGIGQISSEVPQNLSASRPQDRQFILSSKKLLLSDSGFYLCAWSVQGWNTEAFFGQGTRLTVV.

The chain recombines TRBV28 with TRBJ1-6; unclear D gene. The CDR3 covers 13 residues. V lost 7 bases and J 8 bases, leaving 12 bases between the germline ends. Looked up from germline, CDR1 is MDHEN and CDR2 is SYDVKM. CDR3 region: CASTPSLDSPLHF. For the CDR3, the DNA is TGTGCCAGCACCCCTTCGCTGGATTCACCCCTCCACTTT.

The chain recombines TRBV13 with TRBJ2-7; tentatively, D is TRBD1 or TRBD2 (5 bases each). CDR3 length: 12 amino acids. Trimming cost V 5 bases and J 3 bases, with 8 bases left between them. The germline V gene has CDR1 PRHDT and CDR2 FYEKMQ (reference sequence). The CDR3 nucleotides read TGTGCCAGCAGCGAGGGGAACTACGAGCAGTACTTC. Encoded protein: CASSEGNYEQYF.

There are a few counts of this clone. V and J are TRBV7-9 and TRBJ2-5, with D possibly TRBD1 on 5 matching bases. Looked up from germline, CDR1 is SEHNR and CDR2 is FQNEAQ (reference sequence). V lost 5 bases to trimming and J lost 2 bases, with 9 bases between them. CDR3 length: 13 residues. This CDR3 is CASSEAGQETQYF. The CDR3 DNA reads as TGTGCCAGCAGCGAGGCAGGGCAAGAGACCCAGTACTTC.

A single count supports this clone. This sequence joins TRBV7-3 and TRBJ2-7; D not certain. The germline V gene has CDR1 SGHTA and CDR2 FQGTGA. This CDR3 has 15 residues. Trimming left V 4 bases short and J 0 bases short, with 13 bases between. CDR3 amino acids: CASSSTIESSYEQYF. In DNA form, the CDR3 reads TGTGCCAGCAGCTCGACAATCGAAAGCTCCTACGAGCAGTACTTC.